This is a list of T cell receptor beta chains from one sample in a study of T cell repertoires in cytomegalovirus infection. TCRdb re-analysed the reads in MiXCR, keeping a single row per CDR3 protein. There are roughly 760,000 distinct CDR3 sequences in the sample; under 40% occur only once, and about 2.8% lies in the top ten. The sample comprised PBMCs. Receptor source: a human donor in good health (CMV status not recorded). Some clones in this sample may be carry-over from other donors' samples. Each CDR3 is given with its conserved first and last residue. D genes are given only for firm matches. Where a row states a size, it is once, few, many or the class of an expanded clone; other rows omit it.

V gene	J gene	D gene	clone size	CDR3 protein	CDR3 DNA
TRBV20-1	TRBJ1-6	NA	NA	CSARDRGKGPTNSPLHF	TGCAGTGCTAGAGATCGGGGCAAGGGGCCTACAAATTCACCCCTCCACTTT
TRBV28	TRBJ2-3	NA	NA	CASSETPGKGTDTQYF	TGTGCCAGCAGCGAAACCCCCGGGAAGGGGACAGATACGCAGTATTTT
TRBV28	TRBJ1-1	NA	few	CASSALIGSRTYTEAFF	TGTGCCAGCAGTGCCCTAATTGGGTCACGGACTTACACTGAAGCTTTCTTT
TRBV19	TRBJ2-5	TRBD2	NA	CASSSSGFQETQYF	TGTGCCAGTAGTAGTAGCGGGTTTCAAGAGACCCAGTACTTC
TRBV28	TRBJ2-5	TRBD1	few	CASSLRTGGLQETQYF	TGTGCCAGCAGTTTAAGAACAGGGGGACTCCAAGAGACCCAGTACTTC
TRBV11-2	TRBJ2-7	TRBD2	NA	CASSSQGLAVSYEQYF	TGTGCCAGCAGCTCACAGGGACTAGCCGTCTCCTACGAGCAGTACTTC
TRBV29-1	TRBJ2-5	NA	NA	CSVRLDRETQYF	TGCAGCGTTAGACTAGATAGAGAGACCCAGTACTTC
TRBV7-6	TRBJ1-1	NA	many	CASSLGGAGDTEAFF	TGTGCCAGCAGCTTAGGGGGGGCGGGGGACACTGAAGCTTTCTTT
TRBV20-1	TRBJ1-1	NA	once	CSARQGGTLASEAFF	TGCAGTGCTAGACAAGGCGGGACACTGGCTTCAGAAGCTTTCTTT
TRBV2	TRBJ2-7	TRBD1	few	CASSEYRGNTLYEQYF	TGTGCCAGCAGTGAATACAGGGGAAATACTCTCTACGAGCAGTACTTC
TRBV7-6	TRBJ1-2	TRBD1	many	CASSPGQGEPNYGYTF	TGTGCCAGCAGCCCCGGACAGGGGGAACCTAACTATGGCTACACCTTC
TRBV6-1	TRBJ2-7	TRBD1	NA	CASSVDRVSDYEQYF	TGTGCCAGCAGTGTCGACAGGGTTTCTGACTACGAGCAGTACTTC
TRBV28	TRBJ1-2	TRBD1	NA	CASSPGTGGFYTF	TGTGCCAGCAGTCCCGGGACAGGCGGATTCTACACCTTC
TRBV7-9	TRBJ2-7	NA	NA	CASSLRRGHSYEQYF	TGTGCCAGCAGCTTACGTAGGGGACACAGCTACGAGCAGTACTTC
TRBV12-3/TRBV12-4	TRBJ1-1	NA	NA	CDSSRTTNTEAFF	TGTGACAGCAGCCGCACTACCAACACTGAAGCTTTCTTT
TRBV28	TRBJ1-1	NA	few	CASKGVEAFF	TGTGCCAGCAAAGGTGTCGAAGCTTTCTTT
TRBV15	TRBJ1-5	NA	NA	CATSRGGRRGYQPQHF	TGTGCCACCAGCAGAGGGGGCCGGCGAGGCTATCAGCCCCAGCATTTT
TRBV27	TRBJ2-4	NA	NA	CASSISLVAKNIQYF	TGTGCCAGCAGTATAAGTCTGGTAGCCAAAAACATTCAGTACTTC
TRBV24-1	TRBJ2-3	TRBD1	NA	CATSDRQGARDTQYF	TGTGCCACCAGTGACCGACAGGGGGCTAGAGATACGCAGTATTTT
TRBV12-3/TRBV12-4	TRBJ1-5	TRBD1	many	CASSRTGNQPQHF	TGTGCCAGCAGCCGGACAGGGAATCAGCCCCAGCATTTT
TRBV11-2	TRBJ2-1	TRBD2	NA	CASSLLAGKNNEQFF	TGTGCCAGCAGCTTACTAGCGGGAAAAAACAATGAGCAGTTCTTC
TRBV12-3/TRBV12-4	TRBJ1-6	TRBD1	NA	CASSLADGQGGSPLHF	TGTGCCAGCAGTTTAGCGGACGGACAGGGCGGGTCACCCCTCCACTTT
TRBV29-1	TRBJ1-2	TRBD1	NA	CSVEGQGNYGYTF	TGCAGCGTTGAGGGACAGGGCAACTATGGCTACACCTTC
TRBV27	TRBJ2-1	NA	few	CASSLSAGSLSNEQFF	TGTGCCAGCAGTTTATCGGCCGGGAGTCTTTCCAATGAGCAGTTCTTC
TRBV15	TRBJ2-1	TRBD2	few	CATGGVSGKFYNEQFF	TGTGCCACCGGGGGGGTTAGCGGAAAGTTCTACAATGAGCAGTTCTTC
TRBV6-5	TRBJ1-1	NA	NA	CASSYGGRQVTEAFF	TGTGCCAGCAGTTACGGTGGACGGCAAGTGACTGAAGCTTTCTTT
TRBV5-6	TRBJ1-1	TRBD1	NA	CASSFTTGDAFF	TGTGCCAGCAGCTTTACGACAGGGGACGCTTTCTTT
TRBV13	TRBJ1-1	NA	NA	CASSLSGWGAMNTEAFF	TGTGCCAGCAGCTTATCAGGGTGGGGGGCCATGAACACTGAAGCTTTCTTT
TRBV18	TRBJ1-5	NA	NA	CASSSRDDQPQHF	TGTGCCAGCTCATCCCGTGACGATCAGCCCCAGCATTTT
TRBV4-1	TRBJ2-7	TRBD1	few	CASSQEGGQGAALAYEQYF	TGCGCCAGCAGCCAAGAAGGGGGGCAGGGGGCGGCTTTGGCCTACGAGCAGTACTTC
TRBV12-3/TRBV12-4	TRBJ2-7	NA	few	CASSFSAGRSLNYEQYF	TGTGCCAGCAGTTTCTCGGCAGGGCGATCCTTAAACTACGAGCAGTACTTC
TRBV19	TRBJ2-7	TRBD2	NA	CATEAGATSEQYF	TGTGCCACTGAAGCGGGGGCAACTTCCGAGCAGTACTTC
TRBV4-2	TRBJ2-1	TRBD2	NA	CASSQSLAGNNEQFF	TGTGCCAGCAGCCAAAGCCTAGCGGGTAACAATGAGCAGTTCTTC
TRBV11-2	TRBJ2-1	NA	few	CASSFGLEQFF	TGTGCCAGCAGCTTCGGTCTTGAGCAGTTCTTC
TRBV29-1	TRBJ1-2	TRBD1	NA	CSVEGVEGAYYGYTF	TGCAGCGTTGAAGGGGTGGAGGGGGCTTACTATGGCTACACCTTC
TRBV20-1	TRBJ1-6	TRBD1	NA	CSARGAGGGHNSPLHF	TGCAGTGCTAGGGGAGCAGGGGGCGGGCATAATTCACCCCTCCACTTT
TRBV7-2	TRBJ2-2	TRBD1	few	CASSGQGAVAGELFF	TGTGCCAGCAGCGGACAGGGGGCCGTGGCCGGGGAGCTGTTTTTT
TRBV6-1	TRBJ1-2	NA	NA	CASSLADSGYGYTF	TGTGCCAGCAGTTTGGCAGACAGTGGCTATGGGTACACCTTC
TRBV28	TRBJ1-5	NA	few	CASRSGINSNQPQHF	TGTGCCAGCCGGAGTGGGATCAATAGCAATCAGCCCCAGCATTTT
TRBV2	TRBJ1-3	NA	few	CASSKGHSGNTIYF	TGTGCCAGCAGCAAGGGCCACTCTGGAAACACCATATATTTT
TRBV27	TRBJ2-7	NA	NA	CASSLSPHTAYEQYF	TGTGCCAGCAGCCTATCCCCTCACACCGCCTACGAGCAGTACTTC
TRBV10-3	TRBJ2-1	TRBD1	few	CAIRRGMGDRGGNEQFF	TGTGCCATCAGACGGGGGATGGGCGACAGGGGGGGCAATGAGCAGTTCTTC
TRBV7-6	TRBJ2-1	TRBD2	NA	CASSPGTSGFREFF	TGTGCCAGCAGCCCCGGGACTAGCGGGTTCAGGGAGTTCTTC
TRBV7-6	TRBJ1-4	NA	few	CASSLGWEPNEKLFF	TGTGCCAGCAGCTTGGGTTGGGAGCCTAATGAAAAACTGTTTTTT
TRBV12-3/TRBV12-4	TRBJ1-5	TRBD1	NA	CASRPTGGNQPQHF	TGTGCCAGCAGACCTACAGGGGGCAATCAGCCCCAGCATTTT
TRBV11-2	TRBJ1-1	NA	NA	CASSLVSNFNLMNTEAFF	TGTGCCAGCAGCTTAGTATCAAATTTCAACCTTATGAACACTGAAGCTTTCTTT
TRBV18	TRBJ2-1	TRBD1	few	CASSPADRGPYNEQFF	TGTGCCAGCTCACCCGCGGACAGGGGACCCTACAATGAGCAGTTCTTC
TRBV27	TRBJ2-2	NA	NA	CAARASNTGELFF	TGTGCCGCCAGGGCTAGCAACACCGGGGAGCTGTTTTTT
TRBV5-1	TRBJ1-6	TRBD1	NA	CASSLEGQIDSPLHF	TGCGCCAGCAGCTTGGAGGGACAGATAGATTCACCCCTCCACTTT
TRBV6-8	TRBJ1-1	TRBD1	few	CASKGPRGRHTEAFF	TGTGCCAGCAAGGGCCCCAGGGGGCGACACACTGAAGCTTTCTTT